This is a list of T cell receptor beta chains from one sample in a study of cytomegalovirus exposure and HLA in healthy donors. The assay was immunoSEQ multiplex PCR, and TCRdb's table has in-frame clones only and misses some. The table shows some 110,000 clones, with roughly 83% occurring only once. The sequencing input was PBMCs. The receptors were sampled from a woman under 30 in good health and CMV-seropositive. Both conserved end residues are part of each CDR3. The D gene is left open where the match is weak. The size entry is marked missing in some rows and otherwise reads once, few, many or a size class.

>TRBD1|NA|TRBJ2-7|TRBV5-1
TGCGCCAGCAGGTCTGGACAGGTCCAGGAGCAGTACTTC
CASRSGQVQEQYF
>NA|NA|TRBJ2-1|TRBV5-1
TGCGCCAGCAGCGGGGGCGGCAATGAGCAGTTCTTC
CASSGGGNEQFF
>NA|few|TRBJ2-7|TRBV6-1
TGTGCCAGCGGCGACAACCCCTCCTACGAGCAGTACTTC
CASGDNPSYEQYF
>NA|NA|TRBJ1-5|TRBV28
TGTGCCAGCAGTTTATCGTCCGGGTTCGAAGCGCCCCAGCATTTT
CASSLSSGFEAPQHF
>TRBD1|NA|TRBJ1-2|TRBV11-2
TGTGCCAGCAGCTTAGGGACAGGGGGCGCTAACTATGGCTACACCTTC
CASSLGTGGANYGYTF
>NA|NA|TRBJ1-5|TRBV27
TGTGCCAGCAAAGGGGTAGGTCAGCCCCAGCATTTT
CASKGVGQPQHF
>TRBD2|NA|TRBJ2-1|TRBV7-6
TGTGCCAGCAGCTATAGCGGGACCGCCTACAATGAGCAGTTCTTC
CASSYSGTAYNEQFF
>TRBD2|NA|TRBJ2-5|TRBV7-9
TGTGCCAGCACCACCGGGGGACTAGCCTACCAAGAGACCCAGTACTTC
CASTTGGLAYQETQYF
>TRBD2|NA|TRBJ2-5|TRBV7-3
TGTGCCAGCAGCCCGCGACTAGCGGGAGGCCAAGAGACCCAGTACTTC
CASSPRLAGGQETQYF
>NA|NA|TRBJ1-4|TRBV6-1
TGTGCCAGCAGTGTTTCTAGCCGACCTGGAGGTGAAAAACTGTTTTTT
CASSVSSRPGGEKLFF
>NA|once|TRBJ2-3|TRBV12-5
TGTGCTAGTGGTTTGGTACCCCCGGCCAGGGGTACGGCAGATACGCAGTATTTT
CASGLVPPARGTADTQYF
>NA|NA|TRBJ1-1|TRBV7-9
TGTGCCAGCAGCTTAGTTCTATCCGGGGGCACTGAAGCTTTCTTT
CASSLVLSGGTEAFF
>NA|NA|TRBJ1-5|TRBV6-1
TGTGCCAGCAGTGAAGGCCCTCGAGGGTCTAGCAATCAGCCCCAGCATTTT
CASSEGPRGSSNQPQHF
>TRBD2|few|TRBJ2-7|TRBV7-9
TGTGCCAGCAGCTCCTTGACTAGCGGGACCTACGAGCAGTACTTC
CASSSLTSGTYEQYF
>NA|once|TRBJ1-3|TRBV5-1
TGCGCCAGCAGCTTTTGGGGCCCTGGAAACACCATATATTTT
CASSFWGPGNTIYF
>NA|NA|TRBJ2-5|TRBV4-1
TGCGCCAGCAACCGCGGCGGGAATGGAGAGACCCAGTACTTC
CASNRGGNGETQYF
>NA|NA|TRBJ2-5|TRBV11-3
TGTGCCAGCAGCTTAGGAAAGTGGGGCTTCCCAGAGACCCAGTACTTC
CASSLGKWGFPETQYF
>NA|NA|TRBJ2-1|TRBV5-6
TGTGCCAGCAGCTTGGAGCTAGCGATGAATGAGCAGTTCTTC
CASSLELAMNEQFF
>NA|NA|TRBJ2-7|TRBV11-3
TGTGCCAGCAGCTTAGACCGCGGGGTTACTACTTACTACGAGCAGTACTTC
CASSLDRGVTTYYEQYF
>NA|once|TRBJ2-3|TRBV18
TGTGCCAGCTCACCACCACTAAGCACAGATACGCAGTATTTT
CASSPPLSTDTQYF
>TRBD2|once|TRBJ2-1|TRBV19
TGTGCCAGTAGTAGGGGAACTAGCGGGAGGGCCCTCGGGCAGTTCTTC
CASSRGTSGRALGQFF
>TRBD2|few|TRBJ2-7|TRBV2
TGTGCCAGCAGACCCGCGCGCGGGAGTGGCCACGAGCAGTACTTC
CASRPARGSGHEQYF
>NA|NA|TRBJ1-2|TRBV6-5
TGTGCCAGCAGCCGAGGCACCGGAGAGGGCTACACCTTC
CASSRGTGEGYTF
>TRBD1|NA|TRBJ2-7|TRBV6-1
TGTGCCAGCAGCGTTCTTAACAGGGGCTCCTACGAGCAGTACTTC
CASSVLNRGSYEQYF
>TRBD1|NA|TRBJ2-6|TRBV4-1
TGCGCCAGCAGCCCCACAGGGGATGGTTCTGGGGCCAACGTCCTGACTTTC
CASSPTGDGSGANVLTF
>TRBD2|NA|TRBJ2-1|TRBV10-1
TGCGCCAGCAGTGGACTAGCGGGAGACAATGAGCAGTTCTTC
CASSGLAGDNEQFF
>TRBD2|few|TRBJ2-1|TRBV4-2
TGTGCCAGCAGCTCCCGGACTAGCGGGCCATACAATGAGCAGTTCTTC
CASSSRTSGPYNEQFF
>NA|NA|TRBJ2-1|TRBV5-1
TGCGCCAGCAGCTTGGGCACGGATGAGCAGTTCTTC
CASSLGTDEQFF
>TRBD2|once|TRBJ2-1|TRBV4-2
TGTGCCAGCAGCCAGCACCAGCGGGAGGGCGGTGAGCAGTTCTTC
CASSQHQREGGEQFF
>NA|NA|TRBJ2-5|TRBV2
TGTGCCAGCAGTGTGAGCGGTATGGAGACCCAGTACTTC
CASSVSGMETQYF
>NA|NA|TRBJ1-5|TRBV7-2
TGTGCCATCTCCAGGGGACGGCATAGCAATCAGCCCCAGCATTTT
CAISRGRHSNQPQHF
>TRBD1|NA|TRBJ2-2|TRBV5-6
TGTGCCAGCATCCAGGGGGCGCGAGGGGCCACCGGGGAGCTGTTTTTT
CASIQGARGATGELFF
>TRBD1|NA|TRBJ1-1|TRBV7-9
TGTGCCAGCAGCTTCGACAGGGGAAGGGCTTTCTTT
CASSFDRGRAFF
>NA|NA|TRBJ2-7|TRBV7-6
TGTGCCAGCAGCTCCTCCCGTTCCGAGCAGTACTTC
CASSSSRSEQYF
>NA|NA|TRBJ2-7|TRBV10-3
TGTGCCATCAGGACAGTAAACCCCTACGAGCAGTACTTC
CAIRTVNPYEQYF
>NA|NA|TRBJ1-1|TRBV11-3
TGTGCCAGCAGCTTATTACAGGGGAACACTGAAGCTTTCTTT
CASSLLQGNTEAFF
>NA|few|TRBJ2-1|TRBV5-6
TGTGCCAGCAGCCAGGTGTTAATGCCTGAGCAGTTCTTC
CASSQVLMPEQFF
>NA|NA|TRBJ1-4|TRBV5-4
TGTGCCAGCAGCTTGGGAGGGACGGGGGAAAAAAAACTGTTTTTT
CASSLGGTGEKKLFF
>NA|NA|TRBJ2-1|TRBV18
TGTGCCAGTCAAACAGTGGGACTTGCCTACAATGAGCAGTTCTTC
CASQTVGLAYNEQFF
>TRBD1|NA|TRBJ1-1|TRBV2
TGTGCCAGCAGAGACCGGACAGGGGGGTTGGCTTTCTTT
CASRDRTGGLAFF
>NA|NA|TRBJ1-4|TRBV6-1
TGTGCCAGCAGTGAAGTGGAGGGAAACCTGTTTTTT
CASSEVEGNLFF
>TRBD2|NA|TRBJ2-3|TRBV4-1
TGCGCCAGCAGCCAAGCATCAAGGGGACTAGCGGTCACAGATACGCAGTATTTT
CASSQASRGLAVTDTQYF
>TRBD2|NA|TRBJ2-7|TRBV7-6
TGTGCCAGCAGCGCGACTAGCGGGGGCCTCTACGAGCAGTACTTC
CASSATSGGLYEQYF
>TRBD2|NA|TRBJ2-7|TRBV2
TGTGCCAGCAGTGAAACTAGCGGGCCCTACGAGCAGTACTTC
CASSETSGPYEQYF
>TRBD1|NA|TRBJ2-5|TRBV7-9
TGTGCCAGCAGGGGGATTGACGCGACAGGGGATTGGGAGACCCAGTACTTC
CASRGIDATGDWETQYF
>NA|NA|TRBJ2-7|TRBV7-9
TGTGCCAGCAGCTTACAGGGCGGACCCTACGAGCAGTACTTC
CASSLQGGPYEQYF
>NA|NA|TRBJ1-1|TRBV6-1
TGTGCCAGCAGTCGATCCTACAGGGACACTGAAGCTTTCTTT
CASSRSYRDTEAFF
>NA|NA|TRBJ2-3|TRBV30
TGTGCCTGGAGCCTCTGGGGGACTAGCACAGATACGCAGTATTTT
CAWSLWGTSTDTQYF
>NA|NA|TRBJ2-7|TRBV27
TGTGCCAGCAGTTTAGACCCCCGGGTTGGCGAGCAGTACTTC
CASSLDPRVGEQYF
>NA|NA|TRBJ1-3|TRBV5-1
TGCGCCAGCAGCTTTCTGGGTGCAGGCTTCTCTGGAAACACCATATATTTT
CASSFLGAGFSGNTIYF
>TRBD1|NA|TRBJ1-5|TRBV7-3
TGTGCCAGCAGGTCATTGGGACAGGGAGGCAATCAGCCCCAGCATTTT
CASRSLGQGGNQPQHF
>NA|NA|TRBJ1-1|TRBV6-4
TGTGCCAGCAGTGAGGGGGGGGGCGCTGGAGCTTTCTTT
CASSEGGGAGAFF
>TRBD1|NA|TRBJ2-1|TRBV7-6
TGTGCCAGCAGCTTATATGGGACAGGCTACAATGAGCAGTTCTTC
CASSLYGTGYNEQFF
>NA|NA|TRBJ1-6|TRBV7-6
TGTGCCAGCAGCTTGAGTACAGGGTATAATTCCCCCCTCCACTTT
CASSLSTGYNSPLHF
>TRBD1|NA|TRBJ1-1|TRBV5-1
TGCGCCAGCAGCCGGGAGGGACAGGGGGGGACTGAAGCTTTCTTT
CASSREGQGGTEAFF
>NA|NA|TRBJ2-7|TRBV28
TGTGCCAGCAGTTTCTCAGGGAAAGGCGAGCAGTACTTC
CASSFSGKGEQYF
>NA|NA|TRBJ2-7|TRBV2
TGTGCCAGCAGTGAACAGGGTCCCTACGAGCAGTACTTC
CASSEQGPYEQYF